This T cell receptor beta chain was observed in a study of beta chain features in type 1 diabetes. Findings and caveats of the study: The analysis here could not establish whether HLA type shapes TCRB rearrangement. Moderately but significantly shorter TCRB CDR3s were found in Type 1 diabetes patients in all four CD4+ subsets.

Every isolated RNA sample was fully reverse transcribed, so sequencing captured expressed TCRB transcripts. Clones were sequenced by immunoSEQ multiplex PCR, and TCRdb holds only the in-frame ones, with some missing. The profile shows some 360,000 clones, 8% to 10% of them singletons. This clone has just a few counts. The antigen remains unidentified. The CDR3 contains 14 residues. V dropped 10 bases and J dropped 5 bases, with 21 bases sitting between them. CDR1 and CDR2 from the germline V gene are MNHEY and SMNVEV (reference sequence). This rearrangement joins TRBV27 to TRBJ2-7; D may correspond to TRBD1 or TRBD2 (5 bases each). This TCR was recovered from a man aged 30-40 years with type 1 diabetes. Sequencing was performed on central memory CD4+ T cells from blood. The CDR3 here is CATTPWGTTDEQYF. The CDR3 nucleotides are TGTGCCACCACCCCTTGGGGGACGACGGACGAGCAGTACTTC.